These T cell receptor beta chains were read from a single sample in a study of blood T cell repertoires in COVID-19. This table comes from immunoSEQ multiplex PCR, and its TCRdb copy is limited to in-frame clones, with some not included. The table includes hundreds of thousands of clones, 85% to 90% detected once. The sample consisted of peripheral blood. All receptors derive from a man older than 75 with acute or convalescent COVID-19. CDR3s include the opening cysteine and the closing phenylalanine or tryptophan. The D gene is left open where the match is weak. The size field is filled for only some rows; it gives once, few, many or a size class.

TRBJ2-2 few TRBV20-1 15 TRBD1 CSASPGQGATGELFF TGCAGTGCTAGTCCTGGACAGGGGGCCACCGGGGAGCTGTTTTTT
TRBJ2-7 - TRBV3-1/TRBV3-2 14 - CASSQDLGRALVVF TGTGCCAGCAGCCAAGATTTAGGCAGGGCCCTAGTCGTCTTC
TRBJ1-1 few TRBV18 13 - CASSPTVNTEAFF TGTGCCAGCTCACCAACGGTCAACACTGAAGCTTTCTTT
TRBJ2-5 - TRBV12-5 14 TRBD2 CASGLVSGGETQYF TGTGCTAGTGGTTTGGTTTCGGGAGGGGAGACCCAGTACTTC
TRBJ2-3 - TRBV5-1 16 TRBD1 CASSLRTGGRTDTQYF TGCGCCAGCAGCTTACGGACAGGGGGGCGGACAGATACGCAGTATTTT
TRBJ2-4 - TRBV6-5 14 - CASSYRGAGAIQYF TGTGCCAGCAGTTACCGGGGAGCGGGCGCCATTCAGTACTTC
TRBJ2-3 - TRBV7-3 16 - CASSLRGGASTDTQYF TGTGCCAGCAGCTTAAGAGGGGGGGCTAGCACAGATACGCAGTATTTT
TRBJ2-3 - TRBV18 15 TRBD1 CASSSQGWSTDTQYF TGTGCCAGCTCTTCACAGGGGTGGAGCACAGATACGCAGTATTTT
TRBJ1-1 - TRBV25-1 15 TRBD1 CASSETGATWTEAFF TGTGCCAGCAGTGAAACAGGGGCTACTTGGACTGAAGCTTTCTTT
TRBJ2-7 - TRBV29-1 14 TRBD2 CSVRLASSSYEQYF TGCAGCGTACGACTAGCCTCGAGCTCCTACGAGCAGTACTTC